Listed here are 20 T cell receptor beta chains from one sample, sequenced in a study of CD8 T cell repertoires and HIV-1 epitope variants. Sequencing was performed with immunoSEQ multiplex PCR; in TCRdb, only in-frame clones are kept and a portion is missing. The profile shows a few thousand clones, nearly 70% of them singletons. No antigen is known for these receptors. Sample: cultured CD8+ T cells derived from PBMCs. The receptors were gathered from a male donor with HIV.

This clone appeared a few times. This chain uses TRBV7-9 with TRBJ2-1; D unclear. V was cut by 1 base and J by 4 bases, with 5 bases left in between. The CDR3 loop spans 13 amino acids. Germline CDR1 and CDR2: SEHNR and FQNEAQ (reference sequence). CDR3 coding DNA: TGTGCCAGCAGCTTAGATACGTACAATGAGCAGTTCTTC. Its protein is CASSLDTYNEQFF. Full variable domain (missing parts from reference TRBV7-9 and TRBJ2-1): DTGVSQNPRHKITKRGQNVTFRCDPISEHNRLYWYRQTLGQGPEFLTYFQNEAQLEKSRLLSDRFSAERPKGSFSTLEIQRTEQGDSAMYLCASSLDTYNEQFFGPGTRLTVL.

This clone was recorded a few times. The J gene is TRBJ2-1, the V gene TRBV28; 8 bases are shared with TRBD2. The CDR3 has 12 amino acids. Germline V gene lookup returns CDR1 MDHEN and CDR2 SYDVKM. The CDR3 coding sequence is TGTATTAGCGGGAAAACCTACAATGAGCAGTTCTTC. Protein product: CISGKTYNEQFF.

This clone appeared once. J is TRBJ2-1 and V is TRBV6-1, with 11 nucleotides matching TRBD2. V lost 3 bases, J lost 4 bases, and 2 bases stayed unmatched. Germline V gene sequence: CDR1 MNHNS, CDR2 SASEGT. This CDR3 comprises 15 residues. In nucleotides, the CDR3 is TGTGCCAGCAGTGAGACTAGCGGGAAGTACAATGAGCAGTTCTTC. Amino acids: CASSETSGKYNEQFF.

This clone was recorded once. V gene TRBV19 combines with J gene TRBJ2-1, with D possibly TRBD2 on 6 matching bases. CDR3 size: 13 residues. V was trimmed by 8 bases and J by 7 bases, leaving 15 bases between them. Germline assignment: CDR1 LNHDA and CDR2 SQIVND (reference sequence). CDR3 loop: CASSGSGLNEQFF. CDR3 DNA sequence: TGTGCCAGTTCCGGGTCGGGACTTAATGAGCAGTTCTTC.

The chain couples TRBV12-5 to TRBJ1-2, with D hard to call. Germline CDR1 LGHNT, CDR2 FRNRAP. The CDR3 is made up of 11 amino acids. Trimming stripped 1 base from V and 9 bases from J, with 6 bases between. CDR3 protein: CASGLGGSYTF. CDR3 sequence (DNA): TGTGCTAGTGGTTTGGGGGGAAGCTACACCTTC.

The J gene is TRBJ2-7, the V gene TRBV7-2; 11 bases map to TRBD2. The CDR3 sequence is 18 residues long. V gave up 2 bases and J gave up 7 bases; unmatched junction bases: 16. Germline V gene lookup returns CDR1 SGHTA and CDR2 FQGNSA. The CDR3 coding sequence is TGTGCCAGCAGCTTAAGTACTAGCGGGAGCCCCCAGCGAGTGGAGCAGTACTTC. The encoded protein is CASSLSTSGSPQRVEQYF.

The rearrangement links TRBV19 to TRBJ2-2; 11 positions agree with TRBD1. The CDR3 is 15 residues long. After removal of 7 bases from V and 7 bases from J, the junction contained 8 bases not matched to a gene. Germline V lookup: CDR1 LNHDA, CDR2 SQIVND (reference sequence). In nucleotides, the CDR3 is TGTGCCAGTAATGTCGGGGACAGGGGGTTCGGGGAGCTGTTTTTT. Its protein product is CASNVGDRGFGELFF.

The chain couples TRBV7-8 to TRBJ2-2; D possibly corresponds to TRBD2 (6 bases). Germline V gene sequence: CDR1 SGHVS, CDR2 FQNEAQ. The CDR3 loop spans 14 amino acids. The V gene lost 9 bases and the J gene lost 2 bases, with 13 bases spanning the gap. DNA for the CDR3: TGTGCCAGTCGTAGGGACTCCAACACCGGGGAGCTGTTTTTT. Translation: CASRRDSNTGELFF.

The rearrangement links TRBV14 to TRBJ2-2; TRBD2 aligns across 13 bases. Germline trimming cut 4 bases from V and 5 bases from J; bases unmatched to any gene: 1. The CDR3 contains 15 residues. Looked up from germline, CDR1 is SGHDN and CDR2 is FVKESK. CDR3 in amino acids: CASSRGLAGTGELFF. CDR3 sequence (DNA): TGTGCCAGCAGCCGGGGACTAGCGGGGACCGGGGAGCTGTTTTTT.

The chain couples TRBV28 to TRBJ2-7; 7 nucleotides agree with TRBD2. V trimming: 3 bases; J trimming: 3 bases; junction bases outside the gene matches: 11. The CDR3 is 16 residues long. CDR1 is MDHEN, CDR2 SYDVKM, per germline. CDR3 sequence (DNA): TGTGCCAGCAGTTTTGATGGGAGGGGACGCCACTACGAGCAGTACTTC. This codes for CASSFDGRGRHYEQYF.

This clone has just one count. This rearrangement joins TRBV9 to TRBJ1-4; D is undetermined. V was pared by 0 bases and J by 3 bases, with 15 bases between. The germline V gene encodes CDR1 SGDLS and CDR2 YYNGEE. The CDR3 totals 17 residues. CDR3 DNA sequence: TGTGCCAGCAGCGTAGCTGGAGGGTCGTCGGCTAATGAAAAACTGTTTTTT. Translated: CASSVAGGSSANEKLFF.

The CDR3: CASSYRGQGVNYGYTF. The CDR3 DNA sequence: TGTGCCAGCAGTTACAGGGGGCAAGGAGTGAACTATGGCTACACCTTC. The chain has TRBV6-5 and TRBJ1-2, with 7 bases matching TRBD1. Germline V gene data show CDR1 as MNHEY and CDR2 as SVGAGI. CDR3 length: 16 amino acids. V dropped 2 bases and J dropped 2; count of bases not matched to a gene: 8.

This clone is a singleton in its sample. The chain couples TRBV14 to TRBJ2-7; D is unclear. Germline CDR1 and CDR2: SGHDN and FVKESK. The CDR3 consists of 18 residues. Trimming took off 3 bases at V and 0 bases at J, with 21 bases between the two ends. The CDR3 region is CASSQGPLEDPFSYEQYF. The DNA of the CDR3 is TGTGCCAGCAGCCAGGGTCCCCTAGAGGACCCTTTCTCCTACGAGCAGTACTTC.

The chain joins TRBV7-6 to TRBJ1-2; TRBD1 agrees at 9 bases. Germline loops: CDR1 SGHVS, CDR2 FNYEAQ. This CDR3 comprises 16 residues. The J segment lost 5 bases and the V segment lost 5 bases, leaving 12 bases of the junction unmatched. CDR3: CASSPGTGLNSYGYTF. Here the CDR3 DNA reads TGTGCCAGCAGCCCGGGGACAGGGCTGAATTCTTATGGCTACACCTTC.

This sequence joins TRBV28 and TRBJ1-1; weak D call: TRBD1 (5 bases). CDR1 is MDHEN and CDR2 is SYDVKM in the germline V gene. V lost 9 bases, J lost 1 base, and 18 bases lay in between. This CDR3 region has 15 residues. In nucleotides, the CDR3 is TGTGCCAGTGAGACCCCCCAGGGATGGAACACTGAAGCTTTCTTT. Protein: CASETPQGWNTEAFF. Based on the CDR3 plus reference TRBV28 and TRBJ1-1, the full variable domain is DVKVTQSSRYLVKRTGEKVFLECVQDMDHENMFWYRQDPGLGLRLIYFSYDVKMKEKGDIPEGYSVSREKKERFSLILESASTNQTSMYLCASETPQGWNTEAFFGQGTRLTVV.

This clone came up a few times. CDR3 coding DNA: TGTGCCAGCAGTATTACGGGGGGGCTTACCGGGGAGCTGTTTTTT. Its protein product is CASSITGGLTGELFF. The chain employs TRBV27 and TRBJ2-2, with 8 bases matching TRBD2. Germline V gene lookup returns CDR1 MNHEY and CDR2 SMNVEV (reference sequence). Trimming took 5 bases from V and 5 from J; bases not matched to a gene: 7. The length of the CDR3 is 15 residues.

This chain joins TRBV7-9 and TRBJ1-1, with 10 bases aligning to TRBD1. CDR1 and CDR2 from the germline V gene are SEHNR and FQNEAQ (reference sequence). V shed 5 bases and J 7 bases; nucleotides not matched to a gene: 10. The CDR3 runs 15 residues. Here the CDR3 reads CASSQSTGGGYEAFF. CDR3 DNA: TGTGCCAGCAGCCAATCGACAGGGGGCGGCTATGAAGCTTTCTTT.

This chain connects TRBV29-1 to TRBJ2-1; no firm D call. CDR3 length equals 13 residues. Germline CDR1 reads SQVTM; CDR2 reads ANQGSEA. V gave up 2 bases and J gave up 6 bases, with 11 bases separating them. The CDR3 region is CSVEPDPGNEQFF. The CDR3 nucleotides are TGCAGCGTTGAACCGGACCCTGGCAATGAGCAGTTCTTC.

This clone was counted a few times. This chain uses TRBV13 with TRBJ2-7; D possibly matches TRBD1 or TRBD2 (5 bases each). CDR3 length: 14 residues. V was trimmed by 0 bases and J by 4 bases, leaving 10 bases between them. CDR1 and CDR2 from the germline V gene are PRHDT and FYEKMQ (reference sequence). CDR3 DNA: TGTGCCAGCAGCTTAGGGGGGGATACTTACGAGCAGTACTTC. Its translation is CASSLGGDTYEQYF.

J is TRBJ1-1 and V is TRBV27; 9 bases agree with TRBD1. The trim removed 2 bases at V and 1 base at J, leaving 5 bases unmatched. The CDR3 is 16 amino acids. CDR1 and CDR2 (germline): MNHEY, SMNVEV (reference sequence). The DNA for the CDR3 is TGTGCCAGCAGTTTAAGACAGGGGGTATGGAACACTGAAGCTTTCTTT. Translated, it gives CASSLRQGVWNTEAFF.